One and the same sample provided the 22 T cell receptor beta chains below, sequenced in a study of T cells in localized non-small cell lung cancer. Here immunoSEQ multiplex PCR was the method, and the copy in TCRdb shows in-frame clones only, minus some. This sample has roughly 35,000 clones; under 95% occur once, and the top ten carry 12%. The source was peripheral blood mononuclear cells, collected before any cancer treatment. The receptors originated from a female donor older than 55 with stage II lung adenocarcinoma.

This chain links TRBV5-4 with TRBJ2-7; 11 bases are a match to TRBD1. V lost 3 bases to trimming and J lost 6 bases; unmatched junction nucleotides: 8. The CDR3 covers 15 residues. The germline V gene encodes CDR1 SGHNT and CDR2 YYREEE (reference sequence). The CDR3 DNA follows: TGTGCCAGCAGCTCAATTCCGGGACAGGGGGTCGAGCAGTACTTC. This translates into CASSSIPGQGVEQYF.

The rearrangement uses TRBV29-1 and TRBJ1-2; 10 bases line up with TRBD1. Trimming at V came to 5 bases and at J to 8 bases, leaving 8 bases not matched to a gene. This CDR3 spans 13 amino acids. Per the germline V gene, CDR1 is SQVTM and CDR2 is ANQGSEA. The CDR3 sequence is CSVTGQGSEGYTF. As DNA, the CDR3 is TGCAGCGTTACGGGACAGGGGTCTGAAGGCTACACCTTC.

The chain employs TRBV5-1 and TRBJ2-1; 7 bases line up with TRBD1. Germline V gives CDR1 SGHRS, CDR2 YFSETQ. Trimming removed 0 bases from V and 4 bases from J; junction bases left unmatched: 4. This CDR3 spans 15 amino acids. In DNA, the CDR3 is TGCGCCAGCAGCTTGGTTGGGACAGATTACAATGAGCAGTTCTTC. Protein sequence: CASSLVGTDYNEQFF.

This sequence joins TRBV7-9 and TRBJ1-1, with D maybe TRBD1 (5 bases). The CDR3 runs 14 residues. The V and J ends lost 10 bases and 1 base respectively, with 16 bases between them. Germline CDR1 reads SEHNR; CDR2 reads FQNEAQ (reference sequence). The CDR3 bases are TGTGCCATCTCTCAGGCCAGGGCGAACACTGAAGCTTTCTTT. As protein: CAISQARANTEAFF.

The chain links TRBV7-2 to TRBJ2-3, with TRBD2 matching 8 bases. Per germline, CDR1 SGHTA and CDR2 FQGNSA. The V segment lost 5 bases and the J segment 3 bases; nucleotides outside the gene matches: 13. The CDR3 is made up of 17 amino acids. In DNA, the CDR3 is TGTGCCAGCAGCAAAAGATTAGCGGGGATCGAAACAGATACGCAGTATTTT. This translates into CASSKRLAGIETDTQYF.

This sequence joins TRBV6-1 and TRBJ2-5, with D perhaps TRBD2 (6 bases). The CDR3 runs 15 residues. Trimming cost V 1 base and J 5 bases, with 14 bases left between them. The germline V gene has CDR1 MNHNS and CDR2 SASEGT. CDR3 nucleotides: TGTGCCAGCAGTGAAGGGAGGCTAGCGAGGGAGACCCAGTACTTC. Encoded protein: CASSEGRLARETQYF.

CDR3 sequence (DNA): TGTGCCTGGGAGTGGGGGGCTAACGGCTACACCTTC. Its protein is CAWEWGANGYTF. The chain uses TRBV30 and TRBJ1-2; D possibly corresponds to TRBD1 (6 bases). The CDR3 sequence is 12 residues long. The germline V gene encodes CDR1 GTSNPN and CDR2 SVGIG (reference sequence). With 5 bases removed from V and 8 bases from J, the gap between germline ends came to 15 bases.

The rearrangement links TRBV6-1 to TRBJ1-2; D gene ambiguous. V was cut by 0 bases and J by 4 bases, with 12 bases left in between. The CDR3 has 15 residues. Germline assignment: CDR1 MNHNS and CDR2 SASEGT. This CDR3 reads CASSEAGNQIYGYTF. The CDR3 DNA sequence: TGTGCCAGCAGTGAAGCGGGGAACCAAATCTATGGCTACACCTTC.

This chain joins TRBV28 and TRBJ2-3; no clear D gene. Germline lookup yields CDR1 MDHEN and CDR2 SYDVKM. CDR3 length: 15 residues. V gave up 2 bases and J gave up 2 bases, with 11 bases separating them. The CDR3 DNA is TGTGCCAGCAGTTTAACCGGGCCAATCACAGATACGCAGTATTTT. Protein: CASSLTGPITDTQYF.

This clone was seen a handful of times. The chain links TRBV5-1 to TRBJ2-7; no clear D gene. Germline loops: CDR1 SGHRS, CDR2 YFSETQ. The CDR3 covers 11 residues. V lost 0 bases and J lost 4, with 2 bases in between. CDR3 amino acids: CASSLEYEQYF. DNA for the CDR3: TGCGCCAGCAGCTTGGAATACGAGCAGTACTTC.

The CDR3 bases are TGCAGCGTTGAAGATCGGGCACTAAAAGGGGGAAAACTGTTTTTT. Protein: CSVEDRALKGGKLFF. The V call is TRBV29-1, the J call TRBJ1-4, with D possibly being TRBD1 (6 bases). Germline CDR1 reads SQVTM; CDR2 reads ANQGSEA. The V gene lost 0 bases and the J gene lost 10 bases, with 18 bases spanning the gap. This CDR3 comprises 15 residues.

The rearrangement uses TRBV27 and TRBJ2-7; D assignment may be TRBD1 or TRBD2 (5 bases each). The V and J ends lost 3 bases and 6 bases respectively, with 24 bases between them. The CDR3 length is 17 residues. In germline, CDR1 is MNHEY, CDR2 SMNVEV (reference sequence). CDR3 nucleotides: TGTGCCAGCAGTTTCCCCTCAAAGGCAGGGAGAACGGGCGAGCAGTACTTC. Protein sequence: CASSFPSKAGRTGEQYF.

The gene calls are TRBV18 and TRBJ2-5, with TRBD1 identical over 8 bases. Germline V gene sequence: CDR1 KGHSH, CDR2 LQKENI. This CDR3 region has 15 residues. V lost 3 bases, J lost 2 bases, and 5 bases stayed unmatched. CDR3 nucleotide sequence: TGTGCCAGCTCACCTCGGGACAGGCGTCAAGAGACCCAGTACTTC. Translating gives CASSPRDRRQETQYF.

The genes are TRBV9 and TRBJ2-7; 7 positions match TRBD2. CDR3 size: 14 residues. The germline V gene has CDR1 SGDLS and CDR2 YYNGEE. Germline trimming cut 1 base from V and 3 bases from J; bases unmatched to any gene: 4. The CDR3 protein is CASSVSGTNYEQYF. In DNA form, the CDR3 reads TGTGCCAGCAGCGTAAGCGGGACTAACTACGAGCAGTACTTC.

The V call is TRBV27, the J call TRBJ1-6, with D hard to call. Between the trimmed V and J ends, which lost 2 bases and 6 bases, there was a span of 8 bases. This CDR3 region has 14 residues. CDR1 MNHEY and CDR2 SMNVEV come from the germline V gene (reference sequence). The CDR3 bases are TGTGCCAGCAGTTTAAAGGTCCCTAATTCACCCCTCCACTTT. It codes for CASSLKVPNSPLHF.

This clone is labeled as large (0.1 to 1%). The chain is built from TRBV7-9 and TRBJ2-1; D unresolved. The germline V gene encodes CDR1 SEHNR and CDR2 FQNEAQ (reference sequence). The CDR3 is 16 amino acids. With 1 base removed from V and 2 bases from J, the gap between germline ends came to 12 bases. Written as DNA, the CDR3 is TGTGCCAGCAGCTTAGTTGGCGTGTCGGCCTACAATGAGCAGTTCTTC. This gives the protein CASSLVGVSAYNEQFF.

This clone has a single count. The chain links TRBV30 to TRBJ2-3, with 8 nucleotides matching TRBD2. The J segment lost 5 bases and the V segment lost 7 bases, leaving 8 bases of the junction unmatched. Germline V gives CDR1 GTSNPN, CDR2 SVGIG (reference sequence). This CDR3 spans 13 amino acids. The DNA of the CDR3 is TGTGCCTCTTTGGCGGGAGGCCGAGATACGCAGTATTTT. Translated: CASLAGGRDTQYF.

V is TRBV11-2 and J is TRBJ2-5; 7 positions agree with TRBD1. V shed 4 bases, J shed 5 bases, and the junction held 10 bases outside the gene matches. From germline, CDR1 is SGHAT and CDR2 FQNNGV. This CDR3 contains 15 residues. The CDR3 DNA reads TGTGCCAGCAGCTCGACAGGGAATTCTCGGGAGACCCAGTACTTC. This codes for CASSSTGNSRETQYF.

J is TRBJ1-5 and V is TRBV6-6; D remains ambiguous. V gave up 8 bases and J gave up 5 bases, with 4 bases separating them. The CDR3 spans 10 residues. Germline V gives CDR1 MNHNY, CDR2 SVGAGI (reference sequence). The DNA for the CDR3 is TGTGCCAGCGGACATCAGCCCCAGCATTTT. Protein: CASGHQPQHF.

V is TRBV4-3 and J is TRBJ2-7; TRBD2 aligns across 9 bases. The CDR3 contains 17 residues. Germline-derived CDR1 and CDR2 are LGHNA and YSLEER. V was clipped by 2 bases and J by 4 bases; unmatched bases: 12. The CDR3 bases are TGCGCCAGCAGCCAAACCGGGACTAGCTATCCCGGGTACGAGCAGTACTTC. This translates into CASSQTGTSYPGYEQYF.

CDR3 sequence (DNA): TGCGCCAGCAGCCAAGGGGACTGGGCGGCAGATACGCAGTATTTT. Amino acids: CASSQGDWAADTQYF. V and J are TRBV4-1 and TRBJ2-3, with D possibly TRBD2 on 6 matching bases. The CDR3 is 15 residues long. Germline lookup yields CDR1 MGHRA and CDR2 YSYEKL. V lost 1 base and J 4 bases, leaving 12 bases between the germline ends.

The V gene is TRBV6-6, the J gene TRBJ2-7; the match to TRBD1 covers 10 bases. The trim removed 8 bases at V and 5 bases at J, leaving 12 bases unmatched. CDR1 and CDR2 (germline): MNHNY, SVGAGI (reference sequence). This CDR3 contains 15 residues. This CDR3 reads CASVFSGTGVNEQYF. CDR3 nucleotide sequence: TGTGCCAGCGTCTTTTCCGGGACAGGGGTCAACGAGCAGTACTTC.